The clone carrying this TCR beta chain turned up a few times. Its cognate antigen is unknown. This entry is derived from a study of OX40 agonist ivuxolimab in advanced cancers. Study-wide results and caveats: Which antigen the expanded peripheral T cells recognized is unknown.

TCRdb's copy holds only in-frame clones and misses some; the assay was immunoSEQ multiplex PCR. The sample has tens of thousands of clones, about 81% seen once; the top ten hold 5.5% to 7%. Germline V lookup: CDR1 MDHEN, CDR2 SYDVKM. This CDR3 has 17 amino acids. With 5 bases removed from V and 2 bases from J, the gap between germline ends came to 19 bases. The receptor's source is an adult with an advanced solid tumor such as melanoma, head and neck, liver or kidney cancer. V usage is TRBV28 and J usage is TRBJ1-3; the D gene is possibly TRBD1 (5 bases). Specimen: CD4+ or CD8+ T cells sorted from blood, collected in a trial of the OX40 agonist ivuxolimab. DNA for the CDR3: TGTGCCAGCAGTCCTCTCATTATCAGGGATACTGGAAACACCATATATTTT. This encodes CASSPLIIRDTGNTIYF.